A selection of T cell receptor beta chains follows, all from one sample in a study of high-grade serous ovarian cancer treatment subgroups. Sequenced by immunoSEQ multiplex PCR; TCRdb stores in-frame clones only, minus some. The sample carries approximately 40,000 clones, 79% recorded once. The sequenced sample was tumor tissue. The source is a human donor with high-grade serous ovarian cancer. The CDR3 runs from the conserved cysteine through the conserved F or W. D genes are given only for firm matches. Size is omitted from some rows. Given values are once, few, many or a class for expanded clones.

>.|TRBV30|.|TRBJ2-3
CASRGFRDTQYF
TGTGCCTCAAGGGGGTTTCGGGATACGCAGTATTTT
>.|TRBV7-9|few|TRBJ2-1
CASSLGDYNEQFF
TGTGCCAGCAGCTTAGGGGACTACAATGAGCAGTTCTTC
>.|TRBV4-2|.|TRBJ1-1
CASSQDAGYGNTEAFF
TGTGCCAGCAGCCAAGATGCGGGGTATGGAAACACTGAAGCTTTCTTT
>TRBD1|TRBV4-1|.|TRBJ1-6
CASSQDPGQGYSPLHF
TGCGCCAGCAGCCAAGACCCCGGACAGGGTTATTCACCCCTCCACTTT
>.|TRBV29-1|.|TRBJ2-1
CSVKSNEQFF
TGCAGCGTTAAGTCGAATGAGCAGTTCTTC
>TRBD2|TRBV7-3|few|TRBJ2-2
CASSNPGGVLARGGLFF
TGTGCCAGCAGTAACCCCGGGGGGGTATTAGCCAGAGGTGGGCTGTTTTTT
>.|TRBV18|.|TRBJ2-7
CASSIRGFYYEQYF
TGTGCCAGCTCAATAAGGGGTTTTTACTACGAGCAGTACTTC
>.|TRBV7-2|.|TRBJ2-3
CASSFGDTQYF
TGTGCCAGCAGCTTCGGCGATACGCAGTATTTT
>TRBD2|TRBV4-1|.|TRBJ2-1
CASSQDGVAGIDEQFF
TGCGCCAGCAGCCAAGATGGAGTAGCGGGAATTGATGAGCAGTTCTTC
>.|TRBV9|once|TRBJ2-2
CASSDLPSITGELFF
TGTGCCAGCAGCGACCTCCCCTCCATTACCGGGGAGCTGTTTTTT
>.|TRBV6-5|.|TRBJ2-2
CASSYSIQGPGELFF
TGTGCCAGCAGTTACTCGATTCAGGGTCCCGGGGAGCTGTTTTTT
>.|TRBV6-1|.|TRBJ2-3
CASSIRVEAQYF
TGTGCCAGCAGTATTCGGGTGGAGGCGCAGTATTTT